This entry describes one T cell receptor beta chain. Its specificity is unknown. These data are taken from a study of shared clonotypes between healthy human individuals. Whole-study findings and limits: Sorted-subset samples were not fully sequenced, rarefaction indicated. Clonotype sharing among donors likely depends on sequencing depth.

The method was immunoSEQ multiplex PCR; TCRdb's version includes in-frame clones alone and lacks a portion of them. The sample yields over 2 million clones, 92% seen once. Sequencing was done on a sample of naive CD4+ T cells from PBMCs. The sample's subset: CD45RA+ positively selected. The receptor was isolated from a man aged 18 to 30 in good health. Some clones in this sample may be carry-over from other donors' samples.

The CDR3 region has the DNA TGTGCCTGGAGCTCAGGGGGCTCTAACTACGAGCAGTACTTC. This translates into CAWSSGGSNYEQYF. This chain joins TRBV30 and TRBJ2-7; 8 nucleotides align to TRBD1. Trimming cost V 3 bases and J 3 bases; bases outside gene matches: 7. The CDR3 has 14 residues. Germline V lookup: CDR1 GTSNPN, CDR2 SVGIG (reference sequence).